A single sample is the source of the 2 T cell receptor beta chains below, sequenced in a study of molecular identifiers for immune sequencing clone quantification. TCRdb recomputed calls from the PCR reads with MiXCR, one row per CDR3 protein. The table has approximately 500,000 distinct CDR3 sequences, less than 30% seen once. Source material: naive CD8+ T cells from blood, with Jurkat cell RNA spiked in. Subset noted: FACS-sorted CD8+CD4-CCR7+CD45RA+ naive T cells. Receptors originate from a human donor in good health. Some libraries in this study had Jurkat cell RNA spiked in.

On this clonotype itself: One end of the junction is discordant with germline, which a read error may explain. This chain joins TRBV3-1 and TRBJ2-5, with D unclear. This CDR3 has 16 amino acids. CDR1 is LGHDT and CDR2 is YNNKEL in the germline V gene (reference sequence). CDR3 loop: CASSRARTNKEEAQYF. In nucleotides, the CDR3 is TGTGCCAGCAGCCGTGCTAGGACCAACAAGGAAGAGGCCCAGTACTTC.

As to this clonotype: The junction does not match germline at one end; this may be a read error. The chain recombines TRBV7-3 with TRBJ2-2; D might be TRBD2 (6 bases). The germline V gene encodes CDR1 SGHTA and CDR2 FQGTGA. The CDR3 is 16 residues long. The DNA of the CDR3 is TGTGCCAGCAGGGGGAGACTAGAAGGCAACACCCGGGAGCTGTTTTTT. It translates to CASRGRLEGNTRELFF.